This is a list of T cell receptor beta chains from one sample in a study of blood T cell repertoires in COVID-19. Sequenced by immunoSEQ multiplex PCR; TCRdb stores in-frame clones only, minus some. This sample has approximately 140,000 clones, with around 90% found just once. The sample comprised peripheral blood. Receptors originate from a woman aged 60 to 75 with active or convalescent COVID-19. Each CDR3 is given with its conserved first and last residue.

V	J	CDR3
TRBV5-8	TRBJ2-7	CASSLAGTASYEQYF
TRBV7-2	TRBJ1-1	CASSGGTGVERAFF
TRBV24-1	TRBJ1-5	CATSGSGNQPQHF
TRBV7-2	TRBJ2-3	CASSFEGQGSSDTQYF
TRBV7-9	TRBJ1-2	CASSLEQGGGYTF
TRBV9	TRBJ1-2	CASSALSTVNYGYTF
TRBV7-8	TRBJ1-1	CASRPKRGNNTEAFF
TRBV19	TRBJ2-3	CASSRALSTDTQYF
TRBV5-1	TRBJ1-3	CASSSDGTVSGNTIYF
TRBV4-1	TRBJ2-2	CASTTGVDTGELFF
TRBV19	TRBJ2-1	CASSPGQGAGDEQFF
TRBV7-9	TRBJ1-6	CASSLAQQGNSPLHF
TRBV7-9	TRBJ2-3	CASSEPRGTDTQYF
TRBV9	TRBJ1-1	CASNLGGLNTEAFF
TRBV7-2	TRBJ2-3	CASSLDRGDTQYF
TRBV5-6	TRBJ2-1	CASSSGLADSYNEQFF
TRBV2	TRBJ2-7	CASRQGLAAVYEQYF
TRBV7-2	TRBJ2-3	CASSFSGSGGADTQYF
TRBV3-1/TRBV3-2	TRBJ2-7	CASSPQGYEQYF
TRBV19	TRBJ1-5	CASSHTQGVTDSNQPQHF
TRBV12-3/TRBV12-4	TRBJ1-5	CASSPSPQPQHF
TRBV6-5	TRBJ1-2	CASSYSGRGQGYTF
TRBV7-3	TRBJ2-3	CASSFQGDTDTQYF
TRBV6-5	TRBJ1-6	CASHITGTNSPLHF
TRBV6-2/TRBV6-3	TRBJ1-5	CASSLEGVSNQPQHF
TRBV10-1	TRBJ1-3	CASSDGGRRNTIYF
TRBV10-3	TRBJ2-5	CAISESRGPKETQYF
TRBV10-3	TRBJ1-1	CAISEGQVGAEAFF